This T cell receptor beta chain derives from a study of CD8+ T cells in alopecia areata (dated by TCRdb to 2017 to 2018). Notes on the research overall: Treated patients were enrolled in an open-label pilot trial of oral tofacitinib at 5 to 10 mg twice daily for moderate-to-severe alopecia areata. Tofacitinib-treated patients had biopsies at baseline and at 4 and 24 weeks of treatment, with a later scalp biopsy in several patients. Scalp clonality was compared among normal scalp (n=4), patchy alopecia areata scalp (n=8), and alopecia totalis/universalis scalp (n=8). Amplification of TCRbeta CDR3 regions was done by immunoSEQ multiplex PCR using 35 Vbeta forward primers and 13 Jbeta reverse primers. On the human side, TCRbeta sequencing was run on scalp tissue and on sorted CD4+ and CD8+ peripheral blood T cells from healthy controls and from alopecia areata patients with either patchy or totalis/universalis disease. RNA was obtained with the PAXgene miRNA kit for fixed scalp, the miRNeasy kit for PBMCs, and the RNeasy kit for mouse skin. Patients stayed on tofacitinib for 6 to 18 months and then had 6 months of follow-up off drug so that delayed response and recurrence could be assessed. In both human patients and the C3H/HeJ mouse model, the study applied high-throughput TCRbeta sequencing to look at T cell clonal expansion in alopecia areata. For the treated patients, the SALT score, which quantifies what percentage of scalp surface area is affected, served as the measure of disease severity.

Taken from cysteine to phenylalanine, the CDR3 has 12 residues. The sequence is cut down to CDR3 DNA, 36 bases in frame from base 1. The V end loses 4 bases and the J end loses 4 bases, and a stretch of 7 bases separates them. The germline V gene specifies KGHSH as CDR1 and LQKENI as CDR2. Notes on this clone: The target of this receptor is not known. No quality values exist for individual bases; no much larger clone is one base distant.

The treatment or condition tag for this specimen amounts to: oral pan-JAK inhibitor, 5-10 mg twice daily. Peripheral blood and lesional scalp punch biopsies were obtained from patients with alopecia areata. PBMCs were isolated by density centrifugation and stained for CD3, CD4 and CD8, after which CD4+ and CD8+ T cells were sorted on a FACSAria. Library method: the immunoSEQ multiplex PCR assay. RNA was extracted from all samples and reverse transcribed into cDNA as template for TCR sequencing. First-strand cDNA was synthesized using SuperScript III with a 2:1 mix of oligo-dT and random hexamers. A synthetic immune receptor repertoire was used to gauge amplification bias, and whatever bias remained was removed computationally. The published analysis was carried out like this. Raw reads were preprocessed for error removal, and CDR3 was defined according to IMGT conventions as running from the conserved cysteine to phenylalanine. Clonality was computed by normalizing Shannon entropy by log2 of the number of productive unique TCRs and subtracting the result from 1. Whether scalp clones were CD4 or CD8 was inferred by matching scalp TCRbeta sequences against CD4 and CD8 repertoires sorted from blood. In TCRdb, the immuneACCESS table is reduced to in-frame sequences with V and J assigned. These tables do not hold every clone; where another copy was compared, an unresolved V gene accounts for under half, and the others remain unexplained. That table gives V, J and clone size, and the DNA gave D and trimming. For this sample there are 150,000 to 200,000 clones; approximately 50% appear just once. The ten largest clones represent roughly a tenth of the sample.

Broader findings and caveats from the paper: Unlike mouse skin, where gammadelta T cells dominate, normal human skin contains resident alphabeta T cells that get sequenced too, which complicates analysis of the scalp TCR repertoire. TCR sequences shared between patients were less clear than in mice, possibly partly because of HLA diversity in the patient population. Many expanded lesional clones persisted in scalp and blood during tofacitinib treatment, which may partly explain relapse after stopping treatment. Tofacitinib significantly decreased scalp clonality and the number of expanded CD8+ clones among the top 100 scalp clones. The treated cohort was small, with a single nonresponder, so links between baseline CD8+ expansion and response need larger studies. Lesional scalp, especially in alopecia totalis/universalis, showed higher clonality and more expanded CD8+ clones than normal scalp, suggesting antigenic drive.

Specimen: CD8+ T cells sorted from blood, collected around week 53, from a patient treated with tofacitinib. The chain is made from TRBV18 and TRBJ2-5; the D gene cannot be resolved reliably. The sequence came from a human donor with alopecia areata. At the DNA level, the sequence is TGTGCCAGCTCACTAAAGAGAGAGACCCAGTACTTC. This sequence encodes CASSLKRETQYF.